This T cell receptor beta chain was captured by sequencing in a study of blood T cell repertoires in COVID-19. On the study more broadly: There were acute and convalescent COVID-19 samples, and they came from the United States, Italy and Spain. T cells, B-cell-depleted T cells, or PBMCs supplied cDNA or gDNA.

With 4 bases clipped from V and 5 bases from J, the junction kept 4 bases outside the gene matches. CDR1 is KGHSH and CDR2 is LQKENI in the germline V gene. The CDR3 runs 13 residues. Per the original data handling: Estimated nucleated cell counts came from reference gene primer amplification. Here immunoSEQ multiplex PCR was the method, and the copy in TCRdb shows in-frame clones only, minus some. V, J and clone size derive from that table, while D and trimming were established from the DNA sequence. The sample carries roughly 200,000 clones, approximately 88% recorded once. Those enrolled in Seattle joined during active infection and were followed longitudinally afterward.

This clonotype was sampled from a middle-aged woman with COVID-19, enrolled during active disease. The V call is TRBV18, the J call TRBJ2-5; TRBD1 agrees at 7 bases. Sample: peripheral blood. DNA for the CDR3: TGTGCCAGCTCACGGGACAGTGGTGAGACCCAGTACTTC. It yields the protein CASSRDSGETQYF. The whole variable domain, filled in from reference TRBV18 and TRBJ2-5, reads NAGVMQNPRHLVRRRGQEARLRCSPMKGHSHVYWYRQLPEEGLKFMVYLQKENIIDESGMPKERFSAEFPKEGPSILRIQQVVRGDSAAYFCASSRDSGETQYFGPGTRLLVL.